Below, one T cell receptor beta chain is given with its context. The antigen is undetermined. The data were taken from a study of shared clonotypes between healthy human individuals. Study-level results: With few donors, the genetic and exposure-history diversity represented was limited. Investigators expected sequencing depth to affect clonotype sharing among donors.

Losses at the gene ends were 4 bases for V and 9 bases for J; bases not matched to a gene: 5. There are 15 residues in the CDR3. Germline V lookup: CDR1 SEHNR, CDR2 FQNEAQ (reference sequence). As defined, naive CD8 cells were CD45RO-negative and positively selected for CCR7, with terminally differentiated effector memory CD45RA+ cells excluded. Method: immunoSEQ multiplex PCR; TCRdb's copy keeps in-frame clones and lacks some. The sample holds about 680,000 clones, about 91% seen once. The J gene is TRBJ2-1, the V gene TRBV7-9, with 14 bases matching TRBD2. The sequence derives from a man aged 30-40 years in good health. What was sequenced was naive CD8+ T cells sorted from blood. CDR3 region: CASSWGLAGVTEQFF. The CDR3 nucleotides read TGTGCCAGCAGCTGGGGACTAGCGGGAGTTACTGAGCAGTTCTTC.